Following are 8 T cell receptor beta chains from one sample sequenced in a study of blood T cell repertoires in COVID-19. Generated by immunoSEQ multiplex PCR, the TCRdb table keeps only in-frame clones and is missing some. The sample lists about 260,000 clones, 88% occurring once. Material for sequencing was PBMCs or T cells enriched from blood (not recorded which). The receptors originated from a woman aged 45-65 years who had recovered from COVID-19.

The genes are TRBV6-5 and TRBJ1-2; 7 bases fit TRBD1. From germline, CDR1 is MNHEY and CDR2 SVGAGI. The CDR3 extends over 13 amino acids. V lost 6 bases and J lost 13; bases outside the gene matches: 14. The CDR3 nucleotides read TGTGCCAGCAGCAACCCCGGGACAGCCACTTTCACCTTC. This encodes CASSNPGTATFTF.

V gene TRBV28 combines with J gene TRBJ2-1; 7 nucleotides agree with TRBD2. V shed 3 bases and J 3 bases; nucleotides not matched to a gene: 11. Germline CDR1 MDHEN, CDR2 SYDVKM. This CDR3 spans 17 amino acids. The CDR3 is CASSFAGMGGDYNEQFF. Here the CDR3 DNA reads TGTGCCAGCAGTTTCGCGGGAATGGGGGGGGACTACAATGAGCAGTTCTTC.

This chain joins TRBV10-3 and TRBJ2-1; 10 bases match TRBD2. The CDR3 extends over 15 amino acids. Germline CDR1 ENHRY, CDR2 SYGVKD. J lost 6 bases, V lost 2 bases, and 4 bases had no gene match. The CDR3 DNA sequence: TGTGCCATCAGTGAGGCTAGCGGGGGTTTCAATGAGCAGTTCTTC. It encodes CAISEASGGFNEQFF.

V and J are TRBV4-3 and TRBJ1-1; 8 bases align to TRBD1. CDR1 is LGHNA and CDR2 is YSLEER in the germline V gene. The CDR3 is made up of 14 amino acids. After removal of 6 bases from V and 4 bases from J, the junction contained 7 bases not matched to a gene. CDR3 DNA: TGCGCCAGCAGGGAGCAGGGGGCGAGCACTGAAGCTTTCTTT. Its translation is CASREQGASTEAFF.

The chain links TRBV3-1 (or the pseudogene TRBV3-2) to TRBJ2-7, with D maybe TRBD2 (6 bases). The CDR3 consists of 17 residues. Germline-derived CDR1 and CDR2 are LGHDT and YNNKEL (reference sequence). Trimming removed 5 bases at V and 2 bases at J, with 22 bases between. CDR3 amino acids: CASSLSRSGRAAYEQYF. CDR3 nucleotides: TGTGCCAGCAGCTTATCACGAAGCGGGCGGGCGGCCTACGAGCAGTACTTC.

This clone has just one count. The V gene is TRBV9, the J gene TRBJ2-1, with a tentative D call TRBD2 (6 bases). V was cut by 0 bases and J by 9 bases, with 10 bases left in between. The CDR3 has 13 amino acids. Germline CDR1 reads SGDLS; CDR2 reads YYNGEE. CDR3 sequence reads: CASSVGGVGEQFF. The CDR3 DNA reads as TGTGCCAGCAGCGTAGGCGGGGTCGGTGAGCAGTTCTTC.

In this sample, this clone turned up a few times. The CDR3 is CSTRQGRGTEAFF. The CDR3 bases are TGCAGCACCAGACAGGGTCGAGGGACTGAAGCTTTCTTT. The chain has TRBV29-1 and TRBJ1-1; 7 bases are shared with TRBD1. With 8 bases clipped from V and 5 bases from J, the junction kept 11 bases outside the gene matches. The CDR3 has 13 amino acids. Looked up from germline, CDR1 is SQVTM and CDR2 is ANQGSEA.

The chain has TRBV7-2 and TRBJ2-7; perhaps TRBD1 as D (6 bases). The CDR3 totals 15 residues. Looked up from germline, CDR1 is SGHTA and CDR2 is FQGNSA. Trimming cost V 3 bases and J 1 base, with 13 bases left between them. DNA for the CDR3: TGTGCCAGCAGCTTCCAACAGGGTCCATCCTACGAGCAGTACTTC. It yields the protein CASSFQQGPSYEQYF.